This T cell receptor (beta chain) was recovered during a study of T cell responses to AZD1222 COVID-19 vaccine. General study findings and limits: Spike-specific TCR breadth and depth went up after people got two AZD1222 doses. White British people made up most donors, females outnumbered males, and clonal diversity was possibly underestimated. At 160-218 and 743-854, vaccine-associated CD4 TCRs were dominant, and they spanned spike.

Some clones are missing from TCRdb's copy, which holds only in-frame ones; the method was immunoSEQ multiplex PCR. This table holds 120,000 to 150,000 clones, 90% to 95% found once. The germline V gene has CDR1 MDHEN and CDR2 SYDVKM. CDR3 length: 15 residues. With 6 bases clipped from V and 6 bases from J, the junction kept 13 bases outside the gene matches. A word on this clone: The antigen remains undetermined.

This specimen consisted of peripheral blood, obtained on day 0 of AZD1222 vaccination. This sequence was found in an adult in good health. J is TRBJ2-7 and V is TRBV28, with TRBD2 matching 8 bases. The CDR3 loop reads CASSRGGTGVGEQYF. The CDR3 DNA reads TGTGCCAGCAGCCGGGGGGGCACGGGGGTTGGCGAGCAGTACTTC.